This TCR beta chain was obtained from a study of T cell changes during pregnancy in multiple sclerosis. Germline V gene sequence: CDR1 SGHRS, CDR2 YFSETQ. CDR3 length equals 15 residues. V lost 3 bases, J lost 1 base, and 12 bases lay in between. Generated by immunoSEQ multiplex PCR, the TCRdb table keeps only in-frame clones and is missing some. The table records about 52,000 clones, 90% to 95% of them present only once. This clone was counted between two and nine times. The genes are TRBV5-1 and TRBJ2-3; TRBD2 is a possible D gene (5 bases). The sequence derives from a female donor with multiple sclerosis, enrolled in a pregnancy study. The starting material was CD4+ T cells from peripheral blood mononuclear cells, obtained before pregnancy. The CDR3 loop reads CASSYSLGGTDTQYF. CDR3 nucleotides: TGCGCCAGCAGCTACTCACTCGGGGGCACAGATACGCAGTATTTT.